The 10 T cell receptor beta chains presented below share a single source sample, sequenced in a study of technical replicates of blood from a few donors. Only in-frame clones appear in the TCRdb table, and some are missing; sequencing was by immunoSEQ multiplex PCR. The top ten hold under 5% of the sample, which has 50,000 or so clones, approximately 90% seen once. What was sequenced was PBMCs. The receptors derive from a human donor in good health. Some clones in this sample may be carry-over from other donors' samples.

The gene calls are TRBV5-1 and TRBJ1-1; 8 nucleotides line up with TRBD1. Trimming took 3 bases from V and 6 from J; bases not matched to a gene: 10. Looked up from germline, CDR1 is SGHRS and CDR2 is YFSETQ. The CDR3 runs to 15 residues. The DNA for the CDR3 is TGCGCCAGCAGCTCCCTGGACAGGGTGGGGGCTGAAGCTTTCTTT. Translated: CASSSLDRVGAEAFF.

This chain uses TRBV9 with TRBJ1-6; TRBD1 matches 8 bases. From germline, CDR1 is SGDLS and CDR2 YYNGEE. This CDR3 region has 14 residues. V trimming: 5 bases; J trimming: 7 bases; junction bases outside the gene matches: 5. The CDR3 DNA sequence: TGTGCCAGCAGTGTACAGGGGGTGAATTCACCCCTCCACTTT. This sequence encodes CASSVQGVNSPLHF.

The V and J genes are TRBV6-5 and TRBJ2-7; 7 nucleotides agree with TRBD2. This CDR3 has 14 residues. Germline V CDR1 and CDR2: MNHEY, SVGAGI. The junction had 10 bases not matched to a gene; V was cut back by 6 bases and J by 5 bases. CDR3 region: CASSRVAGENEQYF. For the CDR3, the DNA is TGTGCCAGCAGCCGAGTCGCGGGAGAGAACGAGCAGTACTTC.

The chain joins TRBV4-2 to TRBJ2-3; 10 bases agree with TRBD2. CDR3 length: 16 amino acids. With 0 bases clipped from V and 5 bases from J, the junction kept 5 bases outside the gene matches. From germline, CDR1 is LGHNA and CDR2 YNFKEQ. The CDR3 sequence: CASSQEASGGGDTQYF. The CDR3 coding sequence is TGTGCCAGCAGCCAAGAAGCTAGCGGGGGAGGAGATACGCAGTATTTT.

The chain couples TRBV6-1 to TRBJ2-7; 7 bases match TRBD2. Germline loops: CDR1 MNHNS, CDR2 SASEGT. CDR3 length equals 15 residues. V lost 2 bases, J lost 0 bases, and 4 bases stayed unmatched. CDR3 protein: CASSELSGTSYEQYF. The CDR3 DNA is TGTGCCAGCAGTGAACTGAGCGGGACCTCCTACGAGCAGTACTTC.

V is TRBV7-3 and J is TRBJ2-1; 13 nucleotides match TRBD2. The J segment lost 9 bases and the V segment lost 3 bases, leaving 8 bases of the junction unmatched. The CDR3 spans 16 residues. Germline V gene data show CDR1 as SGHTA and CDR2 as FQGTGA. The CDR3: CASSFGGTSGKGEQFF. DNA for the CDR3: TGTGCCAGCAGCTTTGGTGGGACTAGCGGGAAGGGTGAGCAGTTCTTC.

The chain uses TRBV29-1 and TRBJ2-3, with D possibly matching TRBD2 (6 bases). V was trimmed by 4 bases and J by 2 bases, leaving 13 bases between them. Per the germline V gene, CDR1 is SQVTM and CDR2 is ANQGSEA. There are 14 residues in the CDR3. The DNA of the CDR3 is TGCAGCGTTGTTGGCGGGGAGTTCACAGATACGCAGTATTTT. Translation gives CSVVGGEFTDTQYF.

The rearrangement joins TRBV4-1 to TRBJ2-7; the D is unclear. Germline V gene data show CDR1 as MGHRA and CDR2 as YSYEKL. V shed 1 base and J shed 1 base, with 11 bases lying between them. CDR3 length: 15 residues. CDR3 in DNA: TGCGCCAGCAGCCAAGCTACAGAAGCTTCCTACGAGCAGTACTTC. Encoded protein: CASSQATEASYEQYF.

CDR3 loop: CASRGETGSNTEAFF. The CDR3 DNA reads TGTGCCTCCCGCGGTGAAACAGGGTCGAACACTGAAGCTTTCTTT. This chain links TRBV30 with TRBJ1-1, with a possible D match to TRBD1 (6 bases). V was shortened by 7 bases and J by 1 base, with 19 bases between the two germline ends. Germline CDR1 reads GTSNPN; CDR2 reads SVGIG (reference sequence). The CDR3 has 15 amino acids.

The chain joins TRBV5-6 to TRBJ1-1; perhaps TRBD1 as D (6 bases). The V gene lost 1 base and the J gene lost 8 bases, with 18 bases spanning the gap. The germline gives CDR1 SGHDT, CDR2 YYEEEE. This CDR3 comprises 15 residues. The CDR3 region has the DNA TGTGCCAGCAGCTTGCGGGGCAGGGGATCTCCGGAAGCTTTCTTT. It encodes CASSLRGRGSPEAFF.